A single T cell receptor (beta chain) is shown here with its context. Its matching antigen is unknown. Measured with immunoSEQ multiplex PCR; TCRdb has only the in-frame clones, and not every one. Here the sample spans around 19,000 clones, around 67% being singletons. The data originate from a study of OX40 agonist ivuxolimab in advanced cancers. About the research overall: Patients in dose escalation had liver, melanoma, kidney or head and neck cancers. Those enrolled were around 87% male, with a mean age of around 55 years and ages from about 20 to 80. Partial responses were achieved by three patients, of whom one had hepatocellular carcinoma and two had cutaneous melanoma. Whole-study results and caveats: On average, CD8+ T cells showed a greater number of expanded clones than CD4+.

Germline V gene sequence: CDR1 MNHEY, CDR2 SVGAGI. The length of the CDR3 is 14 residues. Deletions cut 5 bases from V and 9 bases from J, with 17 bases between. The chain couples TRBV6-5 to TRBJ2-4; D is perhaps TRBD1 (6 bases). This sequence originates from an adult with an advanced solid tumor such as melanoma, head and neck, liver or kidney cancer. The sample here was CD4+ or CD8+ T cells sorted from blood, taken in a trial of the OX40 agonist ivuxolimab. CDR3 coding DNA: TGTGCCAGCAGTCCCACCTTAGGGGGTAGCATTCAGTACTTC. Protein product: CASSPTLGGSIQYF.